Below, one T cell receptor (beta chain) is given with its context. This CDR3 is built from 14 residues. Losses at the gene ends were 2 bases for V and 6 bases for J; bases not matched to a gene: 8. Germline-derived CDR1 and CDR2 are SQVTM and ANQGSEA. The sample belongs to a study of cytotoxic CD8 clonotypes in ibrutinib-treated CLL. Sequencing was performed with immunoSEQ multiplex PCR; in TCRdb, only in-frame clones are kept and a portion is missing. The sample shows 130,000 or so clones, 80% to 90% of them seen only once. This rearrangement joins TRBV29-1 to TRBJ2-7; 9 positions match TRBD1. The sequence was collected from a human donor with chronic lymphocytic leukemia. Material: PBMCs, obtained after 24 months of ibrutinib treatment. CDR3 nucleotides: TGCAGCGTTGAATGGGACAGGGTCTCGGGCGAGCAGTACTTC. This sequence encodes CSVEWDRVSGEQYF.